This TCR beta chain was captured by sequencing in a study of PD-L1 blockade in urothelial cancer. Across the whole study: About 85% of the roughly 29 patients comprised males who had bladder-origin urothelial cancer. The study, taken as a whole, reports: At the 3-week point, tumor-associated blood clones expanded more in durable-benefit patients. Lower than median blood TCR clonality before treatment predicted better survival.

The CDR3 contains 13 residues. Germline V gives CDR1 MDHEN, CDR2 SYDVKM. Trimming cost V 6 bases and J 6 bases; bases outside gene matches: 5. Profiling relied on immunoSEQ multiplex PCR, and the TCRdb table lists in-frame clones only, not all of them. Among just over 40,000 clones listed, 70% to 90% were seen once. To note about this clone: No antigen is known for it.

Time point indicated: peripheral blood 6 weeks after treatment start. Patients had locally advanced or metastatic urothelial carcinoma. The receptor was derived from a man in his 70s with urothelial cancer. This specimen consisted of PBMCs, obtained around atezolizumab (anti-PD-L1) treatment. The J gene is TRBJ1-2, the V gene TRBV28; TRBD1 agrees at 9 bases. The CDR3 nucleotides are TGTGCCAGCAGCGTGGACAGGGGCAATGGCTACACCTTC. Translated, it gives CASSVDRGNGYTF.